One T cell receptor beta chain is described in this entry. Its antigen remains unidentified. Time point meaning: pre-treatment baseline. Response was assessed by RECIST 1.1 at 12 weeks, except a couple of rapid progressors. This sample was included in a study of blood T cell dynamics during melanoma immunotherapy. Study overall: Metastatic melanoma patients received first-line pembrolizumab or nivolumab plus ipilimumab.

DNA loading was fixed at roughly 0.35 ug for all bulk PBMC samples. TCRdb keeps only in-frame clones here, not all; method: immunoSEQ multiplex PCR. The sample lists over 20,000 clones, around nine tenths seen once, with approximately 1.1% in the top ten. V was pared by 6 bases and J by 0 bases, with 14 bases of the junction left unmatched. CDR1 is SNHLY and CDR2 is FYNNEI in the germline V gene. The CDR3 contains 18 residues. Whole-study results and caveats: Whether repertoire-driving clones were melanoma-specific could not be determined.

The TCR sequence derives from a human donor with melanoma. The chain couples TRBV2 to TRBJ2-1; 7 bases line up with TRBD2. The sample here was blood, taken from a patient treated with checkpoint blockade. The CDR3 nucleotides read TGTGCCAGCAGGGAGGGGAGGGCTAGGAGGAACTCCTACAATGAGCAGTTCTTC. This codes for CASREGRARRNSYNEQFF.